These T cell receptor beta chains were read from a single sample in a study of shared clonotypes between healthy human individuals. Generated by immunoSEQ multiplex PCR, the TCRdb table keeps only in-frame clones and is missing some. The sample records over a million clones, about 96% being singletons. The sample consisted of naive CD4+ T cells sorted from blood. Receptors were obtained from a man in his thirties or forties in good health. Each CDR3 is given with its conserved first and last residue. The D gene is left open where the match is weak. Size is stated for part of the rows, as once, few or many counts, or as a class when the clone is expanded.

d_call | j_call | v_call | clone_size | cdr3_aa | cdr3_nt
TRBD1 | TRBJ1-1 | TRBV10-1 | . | CASSNRPGQYTEAFF | TGCGCCAGCAGTAACCGACCGGGACAGTACACTGAAGCTTTCTTT
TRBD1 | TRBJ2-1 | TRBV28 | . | CASTLGGGTGFNEQFF | TGTGCCAGCACCCTAGGTGGTGGGACAGGGTTCAATGAGCAGTTCTTC
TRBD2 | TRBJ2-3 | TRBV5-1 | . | CASSRLAGRTDTQYF | TGCGCCAGCAGCCGACTAGCCGGAAGGACAGATACGCAGTATTTT
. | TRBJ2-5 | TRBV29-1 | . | CSVETGAETQYF | TGCAGCGTTGAAACCGGGGCGGAGACCCAGTACTTC
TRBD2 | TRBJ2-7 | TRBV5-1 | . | CASSGGLAGNEQYF | TGCGCCAGCAGCGGGGGACTAGCGGGAAACGAGCAGTACTTC
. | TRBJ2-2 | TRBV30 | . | CAWSVGGGYTGELFF | TGTGCCTGGAGTGTTGGGGGCGGTTATACCGGGGAGCTGTTTTTT
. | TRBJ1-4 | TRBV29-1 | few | CSVLSGNEKLFF | TGCAGCGTCCTTTCGGGTAATGAAAAACTGTTTTTT
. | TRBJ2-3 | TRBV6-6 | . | CASSYPGTDTQYF | TGTGCCAGCAGTTACCCGGGTACAGATACGCAGTATTTT
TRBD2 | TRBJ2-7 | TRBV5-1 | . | CASSLIGTAGGREQYF | TGCGCCAGCAGCTTGATAGGAACGGCGGGAGGTCGCGAGCAGTACTTC
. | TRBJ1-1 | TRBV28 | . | CASSLTVNTEAFF | TGTGCCAGCAGCCTGACGGTGAACACTGAAGCTTTCTTT
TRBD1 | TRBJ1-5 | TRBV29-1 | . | CSVGTGVANQPQHF | TGCAGCGTTGGGACAGGAGTAGCAAATCAGCCCCAGCATTTT
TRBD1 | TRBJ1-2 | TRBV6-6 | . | CASRGTGGTTAYGYTF | TGTGCCAGCAGAGGGACAGGGGGTACGACGGCCTATGGCTACACCTTC
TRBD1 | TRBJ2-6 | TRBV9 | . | CASSLTTGGGPGSGANVLTF | TGTGCCAGCAGCCTTACGACAGGGGGCGGACCTGGGTCTGGGGCCAACGTCCTGACTTTC